This T cell receptor beta chain was identified during a study of long-term antiretroviral therapy in people with HIV. Overall study: In the earliest collections, sampling predates the 2015 immediate-ART recommendation by about a decade. Points from the study as a whole: The range of CDR3 lengths in HIV repertoires proved narrower than that found in controls. Clones expanded before ART dominated the repertoire at all time points.

Germline CDR1 and CDR2: SGHDT and YYEEEE. V trimming: 3 bases; J trimming: 8 bases; junction bases outside the gene matches: 7. This CDR3 is built from 13 residues. Runs used v3.0 of the immunoSEQ assay and were done at survey level. The target of sequencing was about 35,000-50,000 T-cell genomes per sample. The data were produced by immunoSEQ multiplex PCR, yet TCRdb's version contains in-frame clones alone and is incomplete. The sample comprises under 30,000 clones, roughly 94% of which are singletons, and about 3.4% rests with the top ten. With respect to this clone: Antigen specificity is unknown.

This specimen was unsorted PBMCs, taken 5.3 years after starting antiretroviral therapy. V gene TRBV5-6 combines with J gene TRBJ1-2, with TRBD1 matching 7 bases. The clonotype originates from a man between 50 and 59 years old with HIV. Here the CDR3 DNA reads TGTGCCAGCAGCTCGAACCCAGGGGGAGGCTACACCTTC. Protein product: CASSSNPGGGYTF.